This is a list of T cell receptor beta chains from one sample in a study of vaccination effects on CD4 cells after COVID-19. Profiled with immunoSEQ multiplex PCR; TCRdb holds only in-frame clones, not every one. The table has roughly 68,000 clones, 74% seen once. For these TCRs, the target antigens are not known. Sequencing was performed on CD4+ T cells from PBMCs cultured with HCoV-229E spike peptides, taken after COVID-19 vaccination. These TCRs come from a human donor who received a COVID-19 vaccine. Each CDR3 is given without its conserved first and last residue. The order of the fields is J gene, V gene, CDR3 protein.

J: TRBJ1-2
V: TRBV14
CDR3: ASSSLDVYGYT

J: TRBJ1-2
V: TRBV28
CDR3: ASSLPTPDYGYT

J: TRBJ1-6
V: TRBV18
CDR3: ASSPWAGDSPLH

J: TRBJ2-3
V: TRBV9
CDR3: ASSVGGVLDTQY

J: TRBJ1-2
V: TRBV9
CDR3: ASSPRGGYGYT

J: TRBJ1-1
V: TRBV7-3
CDR3: ASSFGQGNTEAF

J: TRBJ2-4
V: TRBV5-1
CDR3: ASSSRPQGEDIQY

J: TRBJ1-3
V: TRBV29-1
CDR3: SVRQPGGNTIY

J: TRBJ1-1
V: TRBV9
CDR3: ASSRQGYNTEAF

J: TRBJ1-4
V: TRBV11-2
CDR3: ASSRDREKLF

J: TRBJ1-1
V: TRBV27
CDR3: ASREVGAQARTEAF

J: TRBJ2-5
V: TRBV7-9
CDR3: AVPGTGASETQY

J: TRBJ1-2
V: TRBV18
CDR3: ASSPASAGQFGYT

J: TRBJ1-1
V: TRBV18
CDR3: ASSQGARVTEAF

J: TRBJ1-2
V: TRBV2
CDR3: ASANRGNYGYT

J: TRBJ2-3
V: TRBV20-1
CDR3: SASLVYTDTQY

J: TRBJ1-2
V: TRBV19
CDR3: ASRGQGANYGYT

J: TRBJ2-1
V: TRBV19
CDR3: ASSIRTSSNEQF

J: TRBJ1-4
V: TRBV7-8
CDR3: ASSIGRDRGEKLF

J: TRBJ2-3
V: TRBV4-3
CDR3: ASSRKRGGSDTQY

J: TRBJ2-2
V: TRBV5-5
CDR3: ASSLFSGLNTGELF

J: TRBJ2-1
V: TRBV5-1
CDR3: ASSFGVGEQF

J: TRBJ1-2
V: TRBV11-2
CDR3: ASSLGGAGNYGYT

J: TRBJ2-1
V: TRBV19
CDR3: ASRESGAGNEQF

J: TRBJ2-1
V: TRBV15
CDR3: ATSRGDRGLYNEQF

J: TRBJ1-5
V: TRBV28
CDR3: ASIAGAVGQPQH

J: TRBJ1-2
V: TRBV11-2
CDR3: ASSSSNYGYT

J: TRBJ1-1
V: TRBV12-3/TRBV12-4
CDR3: ASSWGTEAF

J: TRBJ1-5
V: TRBV21-1
CDR3: ASSKLGVSPSNQPQH

J: TRBJ1-1
V: TRBV2
CDR3: ASSRWGTEAF

J: TRBJ2-3
V: TRBV28
CDR3: ASSLSGTSTDTQY

J: TRBJ1-6
V: TRBV5-8
CDR3: ASSARTGAYNSPLH

J: TRBJ1-2
V: TRBV11-2
CDR3: ASSLDRAHGYT

J: TRBJ1-5
V: TRBV6-1
CDR3: ASSEANGINQPQH

J: TRBJ2-3
V: TRBV2
CDR3: ASSERGPSGVDTQY

J: TRBJ1-2
V: TRBV6-5
CDR3: ASSYGQGEGYT

J: TRBJ1-2
V: TRBV5-1
CDR3: ASSPDTGPIYGYT

J: TRBJ1-5
V: TRBV6-2/TRBV6-3
CDR3: ASSYSWGWRYSNQPQH

J: TRBJ2-1
V: TRBV10-3
CDR3: AISERVAIYNEQF

J: TRBJ2-3
V: TRBV24-1
CDR3: ATSDRRLGLAGSDTQY

J: TRBJ2-5
V: TRBV19
CDR3: ASSPKLQETQY

J: TRBJ2-1
V: TRBV25-1
CDR3: ASSGPGPVVF

J: TRBJ1-1
V: TRBV6-5
CDR3: ASRRSRDREAF

J: TRBJ1-5
V: TRBV5-5
CDR3: ASSLVGSVNQPQH

J: TRBJ2-3
V: TRBV18
CDR3: ASSSVSDTDTQY

J: TRBJ1-2
V: TRBV6-4
CDR3: ASSVAQGHEGYT

J: TRBJ2-5
V: TRBV4-2
CDR3: ASSLQRGPDQETQY

J: TRBJ2-6
V: TRBV7-9
CDR3: ASSEESGANVLT

J: TRBJ2-5
V: TRBV6-5
CDR3: ASRGTGGETQY

J: TRBJ1-6
V: TRBV3-1/TRBV3-2
CDR3: ASSQDGRYNSPLH

J: TRBJ2-2
V: TRBV4-1
CDR3: ASSQPLRTGIGELF

J: TRBJ2-3
V: TRBV7-7
CDR3: ASGNRGDTQY

J: TRBJ1-1
V: TRBV5-1
CDR3: ASSPGGGTNTEAF

J: TRBJ1-4
V: TRBV12-1
CDR3: ASSFCPDPRREKLF

J: TRBJ2-3
V: TRBV13
CDR3: ASSRRDRSTDTQY